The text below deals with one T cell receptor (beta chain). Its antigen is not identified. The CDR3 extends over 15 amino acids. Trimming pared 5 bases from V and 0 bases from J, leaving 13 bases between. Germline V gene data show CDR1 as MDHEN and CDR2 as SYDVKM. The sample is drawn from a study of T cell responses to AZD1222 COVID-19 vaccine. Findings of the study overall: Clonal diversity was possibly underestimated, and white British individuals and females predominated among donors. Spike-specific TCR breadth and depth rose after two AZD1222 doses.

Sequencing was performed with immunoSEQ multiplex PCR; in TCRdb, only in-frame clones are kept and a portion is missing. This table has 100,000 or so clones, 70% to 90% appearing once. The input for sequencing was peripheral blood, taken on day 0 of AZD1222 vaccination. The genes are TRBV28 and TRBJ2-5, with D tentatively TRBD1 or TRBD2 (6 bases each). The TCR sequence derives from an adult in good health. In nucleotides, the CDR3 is TGTGCCAGCAGTCCCGGAGGGACAAACCAAGAGACCCAGTACTTC. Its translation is CASSPGGTNQETQYF.